This T cell receptor (beta chain) was profiled in a study of somatic mutations in cytotoxic T cells in rheumatoid arthritis (dated by TCRdb to 2015 to 2018). At the level of the whole study: Patient peripheral blood (less than 32 ml EDTA) was drawn right after diagnosis and before any treatment started. Some T-cell populations stained with V beta antibodies were sorted by flow on a FACSAria II or Sony SH800 to nearly 100% purity, with sorted V beta1+ cells additionally subjected to TCRB sequencing. Whether expanded CD8+ T-cell clones in untreated, newly diagnosed rheumatoid arthritis carry somatic mutations was the study question, and clonality was characterized with TCRB deep sequencing. TCRB deep sequencing was performed for approximately 60 rheumatoid arthritis patients and 15 to 20 healthy controls. The median ages of the patient and control groups were essentially identical.

On an AutoMACS, CD4+ and CD8+ cells were isolated via positive magnetic bead selection, and their purity was verified by flow cytometry. Initial screening for clonal expansions relied on flow cytometry with a TCR V beta antibody panel, after which sorted CD8+ fractions underwent TCRB deep sequencing for characterization. Peripheral blood mononuclear cells were obtained using density gradient separation with Ficoll-Paque PLUS. Using Nucleospin Tissue or Tissue XS kits, DNA was extracted from CD4-enriched, CD8-enriched or PBMC samples, with quantification by a Qubit 2.0 fluorometer. Sequencing of TCRB CDR3 was done on genomic DNA with the immunoSEQ assay. The paper's data handling went like this. Patient CD8+ clones larger than 1% were compared against published virus-specific TCRB sequences, and only a few matched. Nothing other than productive TCRB rearrangements was included in the analyses. Clonality was expressed as a Shannon entropy-based productive clonality index, with each clone defined by a unique TCRB CDR3 sequence. Repertoire overlap between two samples was calculated from the template counts of each clone relative to total templates per sample. Flow cytometry-measured V-gene usage correlated with V-gene usage from TCRB sequencing, with a Spearman r of around 0.6. As stored in TCRdb, this immuneACCESS dataset retains in-frame rearrangements with V and J assigned. A fraction of the clones does not appear; measured against another copy, unresolved V genes explain less than half of the discrepancy, and the remainder lacks a known reason. Clone size and the V and J calls come from that table; the DNA yielded D and trimming. The sample table contains over 7,000 clones; only one count was recorded for more than 75% of them. 4.9% of the sample goes to the ten largest clones.

Concerning this clone itself: No cognate antigen has been identified for it. The input lacks base qualities; no much larger clone sits a single base away.

The full study reports these points: In about an eighth of the 65 patients, more than 20% of CD8+ cells belonged to the largest CD8+ clone, while several identical CD8+ TCRB sequences were shared between blood and synovial fluid. Healthy controls showed no age-related increase in CD8+ clonality, whereas patients did (Spearman r ~ 0.49). The slight TRBV07 underrepresentation in patients was not adjusted for multiple comparisons. There was no significant difference in CD8+ T-cell clonality between rheumatoid arthritis patients and age-matched healthy controls. The expanded CD8+ clones had unknown antigen targets, and not appearing in virus-specific databases did not rule out that they were virus-specific.

The CDR3 has 13 amino acids, counting the end cysteine and phenylalanine. The CDR3 DNA has 39 bases and is translated from base 1. Based on the germline V gene (reference sequence), the CDR1 and CDR2 sequences are MNHEY and SMNVEV. Trimming removed 5 bases from V and 6 bases from J, leaving 11 bases between the germline ends. The receptor was isolated from an adult with rheumatoid arthritis. This receptor chain uses TRBV27 and TRBJ1-5, with a tentative D gene TRBD1 over 6 matching bases. The sequencing sample was made of CD8+ T cells sorted from blood. The CDR3: CASSPTGIQPQHF. The DNA sequence is as follows: TGTGCCAGCAGTCCTACAGGGATTCAGCCCCAGCATTTT.